A selection of T cell receptor beta chains follows, all from one sample in a study of regulatory T cells in long-lasting Graves disease. A single record per CDR3 protein comes from TCRdb applying MiXCR to the multiplex PCR reads. The data contain fewer than 450,000 distinct CDR3 sequences, more than 20% of them singletons. The sequenced sample was peripheral blood mononuclear cells (PBMCs), obtained when the disease was refractory, from a patient treated with antithyroid drugs. These receptors were collected from a female donor with Graves disease. Both conserved end residues are part of each CDR3. A D gene is named only where the DNA matches it firmly. Part of the rows lack a size; the others show once, few, many or a class for expanded clones.

v_gene	abundance	j_gene	d_gene	CDR3aa	CDR3nt
TRBV27	-	TRBJ2-7	-	CASIGQSYEQYF	TGTGCCAGCATCGGACAGAGCTACGAGCAGTACTTC
TRBV4-3	few	TRBJ2-7	-	CASSQDLQGQNEQYF	TGCGCCAGCAGCCAAGACCTCCAGGGGCAGAACGAGCAGTACTTC
TRBV27	few	TRBJ2-7	-	CASSWGPGDGQYF	TGTGCCAGCAGTTGGGGCCCGGGAGACGGGCAGTACTTC
TRBV20-1	-	TRBJ2-7	-	CSAPGGDGYYEQYF	TGCAGTGCCCCCGGTGGGGACGGGTACTACGAGCAGTACTTC
TRBV18	-	TRBJ1-1	-	CASSPPSGLNTEAFF	TGTGCCAGCTCACCCCCGTCAGGGTTGAACACTGAAGCTTTCTTT
TRBV6-1	-	TRBJ2-4	-	CASSEARGTSKNIQYF	TGTGCCAGCAGTGAAGCGCGAGGGACATCCAAAAACATTCAGTACTTC
TRBV19	few	TRBJ1-1	-	CASSIATGSEAFF	TGTGCCAGTAGTATAGCCACAGGGTCGGAGGCTTTCTTT
TRBV5-4	many	TRBJ2-5	-	CASSLGQRQETQYF	TGTGCCAGCAGCTTGGGACAGCGGCAAGAGACCCAGTACTTC
TRBV7-9	many	TRBJ1-5	TRBD1	CASSMTGVNQPQHF	TGTGCCAGCAGCATGACAGGGGTCAATCAGCCCCAGCATTTT
TRBV12-3/TRBV12-4	once	TRBJ2-7	TRBD1	CASSLDEGAAYEQYF	TGTGCCAGCAGTTTGGACGAGGGGGCCGCCTACGAGCAGTACTTC
TRBV7-2	few	TRBJ2-7	-	CASSLEGIPGYEQYF	TGTGCCAGCAGCTTAGAGGGGATTCCAGGCTACGAGCAGTACTTC
TRBV20-1	few	TRBJ2-5	TRBD2	CSAPTASGRKETQYF	TGCAGTGCCCCCACGGCTAGCGGGAGGAAGGAGACCCAGTACTTC
TRBV20-1	few	TRBJ1-5	-	CSARQAFNQPQHF	TGCAGTGCTAGACAAGCTTTCAATCAGCCCCAGCATTTT
TRBV27	-	TRBJ1-1	TRBD1	CASRPGQLGTEAFF	TGTGCCAGCAGACCGGGACAGCTTGGGACTGAAGCTTTCTTT
TRBV2	few	TRBJ2-1	TRBD2	CASSEATSGSNEQFF	TGTGCCAGCAGTGAAGCGACTAGCGGAAGCAATGAGCAGTTCTTC
TRBV7-2	-	TRBJ1-2	TRBD1	CASSVGTVTNYGYTF	TGTGCCAGCAGCGTAGGGACAGTAACTAACTATGGCTACACCTTC
TRBV28	many	TRBJ2-7	TRBD2	CASTEARDYPYEQYF	TGTGCCAGCACCGAAGCCCGGGACTACCCCTACGAGCAGTACTTC
TRBV20-1	few	TRBJ2-7	TRBD2	CSALPISGRALYEQYF	TGCAGTGCTCTACCAATTAGCGGGAGGGCCCTCTACGAGCAGTACTTC
TRBV28	many	TRBJ1-6	-	CASSPPEGWGSPLHF	TGTGCCAGCAGCCCACCTGAGGGTTGGGGTTCACCCCTCCACTTT
TRBV7-8	few	TRBJ2-2	-	CASSPRPQGMNTGELFF	TGTGCCAGCAGCCCCCGACCACAAGGGATGAACACCGGGGAGCTGTTTTTT
TRBV28	many	TRBJ1-4	-	CASSWGKWEKLFF	TGTGCCAGCAGTTGGGGCAAATGGGAAAAACTGTTTTTT
TRBV20-1	few	TRBJ2-7	TRBD2	CSALAGVKYEQYF	TGCAGTGCGTTAGCGGGAGTGAAGTACGAGCAGTACTTC
TRBV7-2	many	TRBJ2-5	TRBD2	CASSKLAGGQETQYF	TGTGCCAGCAGTAAACTAGCGGGAGGGCAAGAGACCCAGTACTTC
TRBV20-1	many	TRBJ2-5	-	CSATRGLAPETQYF	TGCAGTGCTACGAGAGGACTGGCCCCCGAGACCCAGTACTTC
TRBV7-2	many	TRBJ2-7	-	CASSPFPRGAPSSYEQYF	TGTGCCAGCAGCCCTTTTCCACGGGGGGCCCCCTCCTCCTACGAGCAGTACTTC
TRBV28	many	TRBJ2-4	-	CASSVGWRGAKNIQYF	TGTGCCAGCAGTGTTGGGTGGCGGGGAGCCAAAAACATTCAGTACTTC
TRBV5-6	few	TRBJ1-1	-	CASSFEQANEVGTEAFF	TGTGCCAGCAGCTTTGAGCAGGCCAACGAGGTGGGCACTGAAGCTTTCTTT
TRBV18	few	TRBJ1-6	-	CASSPWGDSPLHF	TGTGCCAGCTCACCATGGGGGGATTCACCCCTCCACTTT
TRBV2	many	TRBJ1-2	-	CASSDSGNYGYTF	TGTGCCAGCAGTGATTCAGGGAACTATGGCTACACCTTC